This T cell receptor beta chain was identified in a study of T cell repertoires in cytomegalovirus infection. Study observations and caveats: The response measured ex vivo was dominated by TCR beta clonotypes (HLA-C-restricted and CMV-specific).

Remarks on this clonotype: Its antigen is currently unknown.

Germline-derived CDR1 and CDR2 are LNHNV and YYDKDF (reference sequence). V lost 6 bases to trimming and J lost 2 bases, with 14 bases between them. This CDR3 is 15 amino acids long. TCRdb re-called the reads through MiXCR, storing one row per CDR3 protein. The table has about 830,000 distinct CDR3 sequences, 32% seen once. The clonotype comes from a human donor in good health (CMV status not recorded). Some clones in this sample may be carry-over from other donors' samples. The sequences come from cultured CD8+ T cells from PBMCs, collected from culture after CMV antigen stimulation. The V and J genes are TRBV15 and TRBJ1-5, with D hard to call. CDR3 region: CATRAQRGGNQPQHF. Here the CDR3 DNA reads TGTGCCACCAGGGCTCAGCGTGGTGGCAATCAGCCCCAGCATTTT.